This TCR beta chain originates from a study of blood T cell repertoires in COVID-19. Produced via immunoSEQ multiplex PCR; TCRdb's table is partial and in-frame only. The sample includes approximately 150,000 clones, around 80% of them seen just once. The sample was peripheral blood. This TCR was sampled from a man in his sixties with acute or convalescent COVID-19.

Written as DNA, the CDR3 is TGTGCCAGCAGCTTAGAGGCGACAGTGAACACTGAAGCTTTCTTT. It specifies CASSLEATVNTEAFF. The chain has TRBV11-2 and TRBJ1-1; TRBD1 might be the D (5 bases). Germline values: CDR1 SGHAT, CDR2 FQNNGV. Trimming left V 0 bases short and J 0 bases short, with 8 bases between. The CDR3 sequence is 15 residues long.